These 29 T cell receptor beta chains were all obtained from the same sample, sequenced in a study of T cell repertoires in aging, cancer and after chemotherapy (dated by TCRdb to about 2019). TCR beta rearrangements were amplified from genomic DNA extracted from peripheral blood rather than from sorted cells or RNA. Instrument on record: Illumina MiSeq. Multiplex touch-down PCR with a mixed TRB-A/B primer pool was used to amplify rearranged TRB sequences covering the V, D and J segments. The raw public data were reprocessed by TCRdb itself: fastp quality trimming at Q25, MiXCR clonotype calling, in-frame beta chains only. Rows are combined by CDR3 protein, so each entry shows the most common genes and DNA. The sample table lists roughly 9,100 distinct CDR3 sequences, around a third of them with a count of one. The leading ten clones occupy around 3.8% of the sample. Sample: blood. All receptors derive from a human donor in good health.

V gene TRBV6-5 combines with J gene TRBJ2-1; no reliable D call. Trimming took 5 bases from V and 11 from J, leaving 16 bases between them. The CDR3 is 13 residues long. Germline V lookup: CDR1 MNHEY, CDR2 SVGAGI. CDR3 residues: CASSAWTGNKQFF. The CDR3 DNA reads as TGTGCCAGCAGTGCGTGGACCGGTAATAAGCAGTTCTTC.

This chain uses TRBV5-1 with TRBJ2-2; TRBD2 aligns across 8 bases. CDR1 and CDR2 from the germline V gene are SGHRS and YFSETQ. With 0 bases clipped from V and 2 bases from J, the junction kept 6 bases outside the gene matches. The CDR3 contains 17 residues. The CDR3 protein is CASSLEGLARNTGELFF. The CDR3 DNA reads TGCGCCAGCAGCTTGGAAGGACTAGCCAGAAACACCGGGGAGCTGTTTTTT.

This chain uses TRBV6-2 or TRBV6-3 with TRBJ2-7; possibly TRBD1 for D (6 bases). The last part of the DNA fits TRBJ2-4 better; the J call may be wrong. CDR3 size: 18 residues. Germline lookup yields CDR1 MNHEY and CDR2 SVGEGT. This chain's CDR3 is CASSEQGRGLRAKNIQYF. CDR3 nucleotide sequence: TGTGCCAGCAGTGAACAGGGTCGTGGGCTTCGTGCCAAAAACATTCAGTACTTC.

This clonotype occurred a few times. The chain has TRBV18 and TRBJ1-5; TRBD1 is a possible D gene (5 bases). The germline CDR1 and CDR2 sequences are KGHSH and LQKENI. The V and J ends lost 4 bases and 2 bases respectively, with 9 bases between them. This CDR3 spans 14 amino acids. DNA of the CDR3: TGTGCCAGCTCACTGCAGGGAGGCAATCAGCCCCAGCATTTT. Its translation is CASSLQGGNQPQHF.

V is TRBV27 and J is TRBJ2-4, with TRBD1 matching over 7 bases. CDR1 is MNHEY, CDR2 SMNVEV, per germline (reference sequence). The CDR3 totals 14 residues. Trimming took 2 bases from V and 8 from J; bases not matched to a gene: 6. In nucleotides, the CDR3 is TGTGCCAGCAGTTTAGACAGGGTCGGACACATTCAGTACTTC. Amino acids: CASSLDRVGHIQYF.

The chain employs TRBV6-2 or TRBV6-3 and TRBJ2-7; no reliable D call. Trimming left V 2 bases short and J 1 base short, with 6 bases between. Germline V lookup: CDR1 MNHEY, CDR2 SVGEGT. CDR3 length equals 13 residues. CDR3 sequence (DNA): TGTGCCAGCAGTTACCGAAGATCCTACGAGCAGTACGTC. Amino acids: CASSYRRSYEQYV.

This clonotype was observed a few times. V gene TRBV6-1 combines with J gene TRBJ2-3; D remains ambiguous. V gave up 5 bases and J gave up 6 bases, with 15 bases separating them. There are 14 residues in the CDR3. Germline CDR1 and CDR2: MNHNS and SASEGT. The CDR3 DNA reads TGTGCCAGCAGTCTGGGGATACACACGGATACGCAGTATTTT. This codes for CASSLGIHTDTQYF.

In this sample, this clonotype turned up a few times. The chain is built from TRBV6-5 and TRBJ1-2, with a possible D match to TRBD1 (6 bases). There are 12 residues in the CDR3. V shed 7 bases and J shed 6 bases, with 12 bases lying between them. From germline, CDR1 is MNHEY and CDR2 SVGAGI. This CDR3 is CASTFRGHGYTF. The CDR3 DNA is TGTGCCAGCACTTTCCGGGGGCATGGCTACACCTTC.

This clonotype was found a few times. The gene calls are TRBV20-1 and TRBJ2-2; 7 bases map to TRBD1. CDR1 is DFQATT, CDR2 SNEGSKA, per germline (reference sequence). This CDR3 spans 13 amino acids. V was clipped by 5 bases and J by 4 bases; unmatched bases: 4. In DNA form, the CDR3 reads TGCAGTGCTTCCCGACAGGGCACCGGGGAGCTGTTTTTT. It is translated as CSASRQGTGELFF.

In this sample, this clonotype turned up once. The V gene is TRBV7-3, the J gene TRBJ1-1; 8 bases line up with TRBD1. V shed 5 bases, J shed 2 bases, and the junction held 4 bases outside the gene matches. The V gene's germline CDR1 is SGHTA and CDR2 FQGTGA. This CDR3 contains 14 residues. CDR3 residues: CASSRGQGNTEAFF. CDR3 nucleotides: TGTGCCAGCAGCCGTGGACAGGGAAACACTGAAGCTTTCTTT. Variable domain in full (rest from reference TRBV7-3 and TRBJ1-1): GAGVSQTPSNKVTEKGKYVELRCDPISGHTALYWYRQSLGQGPEFLIYFQGTGAADDSGLPNDRFFAVRPEGSVSTLKIQRTERGDSAVYLCASSRGQGNTEAFFGQGTRLTVV.

This clonotype has only a few counts. The gene calls are TRBV15 and TRBJ1-1; a possible D gene is TRBD1 (5 bases). CDR3 length: 13 amino acids. Germline loops: CDR1 LNHNV, CDR2 YYDKDF (reference sequence). The V gene lost 3 bases and the J gene lost 7 bases, with 12 bases spanning the gap. The CDR3 reads CATSSSMGVEAFF. Written as DNA, the CDR3 is TGTGCCACCAGCAGTTCTATGGGGGTTGAAGCTTTCTTT.

This clonotype showed up just a few times. The chain links TRBV7-9 to TRBJ1-1; no clear D. Trimming cost V 3 bases and J 4 bases, with 6 bases left between them. This CDR3 spans 12 amino acids. Germline CDR1 reads SEHNR; CDR2 reads FQNEAQ (reference sequence). DNA for the CDR3: TGTGCCAGCAGCTTCTGGGTCACTGAAGCTTTCTTT. Translation gives CASSFWVTEAFF. The entire variable domain, with the rest obtained from reference TRBV7-9 and TRBJ1-1, is as follows: DTGVSQNPRHKITKRGQNVTFRCDPISEHNRLYWYRQTLGQGPEFLTYFQNEAQLEKSRLLSDRFSAERPKGSFSTLEIQRTEQGDSAMYLCASSFWVTEAFFGQGTRLTVV.

The chain carries TRBV20-1 and TRBJ1-2; D is ambiguous. V was clipped by 3 bases and J by 1 base, with 12 bases between them. Germline V gene data show CDR1 as DFQATT and CDR2 as SNEGSKA (reference sequence). The CDR3 spans 14 residues. CDR3 sequence: CSARTPGDNYGYTF. CDR3 coding DNA: TGCAGTGCTAGGACCCCGGGTGATAACTATGGCTACACCTTC.

The genes are TRBV7-2 and TRBJ1-1; D is perhaps TRBD1 (6 bases). Germline CDR1 and CDR2: SGHTA and FQGNSA. The CDR3 is 14 amino acids. Trimming shortened V by 1 base and J by 4 bases, and 10 bases separated the two germline ends. CDR3 sequence reads: CASSLDWGATEAFF. Here the CDR3 DNA reads TGTGCCAGCAGCTTAGACTGGGGGGCCACTGAAGCTTTCTTT.

In its sample, this clonotype is medium-sized. This chain connects TRBV5-6 to TRBJ1-2, with unresolved D. The CDR3 runs to 12 residues. Germline CDR1 reads SGHDT; CDR2 reads YYEEEE. Deletions cut 1 base from V and 8 bases from J, with 9 bases between. The CDR3 DNA reads TGTGCCAGCAGCTTGCTTGGCAGGGGCTACACCTTC. Its translation is CASSLLGRGYTF.

The rearrangement uses TRBV7-9 and TRBJ2-5; 10 bases align to TRBD1. V gave up 7 bases and J gave up 5 bases; unmatched junction bases: 4. Germline V gene data show CDR1 as SEHNR and CDR2 as FQNEAQ (reference sequence). CDR3 size: 13 residues. CDR3 region: CASIPTGGETQYF. As DNA, the CDR3 is TGTGCCAGCATCCCGACAGGGGGCGAGACCCAGTACTTC. Supplemented by reference TRBV7-9 and TRBJ2-5, the full variable domain reads DTGVSQNPRHKITKRGQNVTFRCDPISEHNRLYWYRQTLGQGPEFLTYFQNEAQLEKSRLLSDRFSAERPKGSFSTLEIQRTEQGDSAMYLCASIPTGGETQYFGPGTRLLVL.

This rearrangement joins TRBV12-3 or TRBV12-4 to TRBJ1-1; 7 bases map to TRBD1. This CDR3 spans 16 amino acids. Losses at the gene ends were 6 bases for V and 0 bases for J; bases not matched to a gene: 10. CDR3 in amino acids: CASSYPGGGLNTEAFF. CDR3 DNA: TGTGCCAGCAGCTACCCAGGGGGAGGTCTGAACACTGAAGCTTTCTTT.

This clonotype was recorded a few times. The CDR3 bases are TGTGCCAGCAGCGCTCGGACAGGAACTGGAAACACCATATATTTT. This encodes CASSARTGTGNTIYF. The rearrangement links TRBV7-9 to TRBJ1-3, with TRBD1 matching over 7 bases. CDR1 and CDR2 from the germline V gene are SEHNR and FQNEAQ (reference sequence). The CDR3 runs 15 residues. After removal of 5 bases from V and 2 bases from J, the junction contained 6 bases not matched to a gene.

Only one count was recorded for this clonotype. It may be a read error: a sequence one base away is much more abundant. The genes are TRBV6-2 or TRBV6-3 and TRBJ2-3; the match to TRBD2 covers 8 bases. This CDR3 is built from 16 residues. Germline CDR1 and CDR2: MNHEY and SVGEGT. Trimming at V came to 5 bases and at J to 3 bases, leaving 10 bases not matched to a gene. As DNA, the CDR3 is TGTGCCAGCAGTCTTCCGAGCGGGGGAGGAACAGATACGCAGTATTTT. Its translation: CASSLPSGGGTDTQYF.

The chain recombines TRBV20-1 with TRBJ2-1, with unresolved D. V lost 3 bases and J 7 bases, leaving 16 bases between the germline ends. Germline CDR1 DFQATT, CDR2 SNEGSKA (reference sequence). The length of the CDR3 is 14 residues. In nucleotides, the CDR3 is TGCAGTGCTAGCACGACTCCCGAGTCGAATGAGCAGTTCTTC. Translating gives CSASTTPESNEQFF.

This clonotype ranks as medium-sized. V usage is TRBV30 and J usage is TRBJ1-2; D is uncertain. Germline values: CDR1 GTSNPN, CDR2 SVGIG (reference sequence). The CDR3 loop spans 11 amino acids. V gave up 2 bases and J gave up 10 bases, with 11 bases separating them. This CDR3 reads CAWSSPAPYTF. The CDR3 DNA follows: TGTGCCTGGAGTTCCCCCGCCCCCTACACCTTC.

Only a few counts were recorded for this clonotype. This rearrangement joins TRBV5-1 to TRBJ1-2, with D unclear. This CDR3 region has 14 residues. The V and J ends lost 3 bases and 0 bases respectively, with 9 bases between them. Germline V lookup: CDR1 SGHRS, CDR2 YFSETQ. The CDR3 sequence is CASSYDGTNYGYTF. The CDR3 DNA is TGCGCCAGCAGCTATGACGGAACTAACTATGGCTACACCTTC.

The chain recombines TRBV7-2 with TRBJ2-3; 11 bases match TRBD2. V dropped 4 bases and J dropped 2; count of bases not matched to a gene: 14. The CDR3 extends over 19 amino acids. Per the germline V gene, CDR1 is SGHTA and CDR2 is FQGNSA. The CDR3 here is CASSWLGSGGAIATDTQYF. DNA for the CDR3: TGTGCCAGCAGCTGGCTGGGTAGCGGGGGGGCTATTGCCACAGATACGCAGTATTTT.

This clonotype turned up a few times. The chain links TRBV6-5 to TRBJ1-5; D possibly corresponds to TRBD1 (5 bases). CDR1 MNHEY and CDR2 SVGAGI come from the germline V gene. This CDR3 contains 14 residues. V gave up 0 bases and J gave up 7 bases, with 10 bases separating them. The CDR3 loop reads CASSYSLGDQPQHF. The CDR3 coding sequence is TGTGCCAGCAGTTACTCGCTAGGGGACCAGCCCCAGCATTTT.

V gene TRBV20-1 combines with J gene TRBJ2-2, with no clear D. The germline gives CDR1 DFQATT, CDR2 SNEGSKA (reference sequence). The CDR3 loop spans 15 amino acids. Trimming left V 5 bases short and J 4 bases short, with 17 bases between. The CDR3 loop reads CSAPRNGPGTGELFF. Here the CDR3 DNA reads TGCAGTGCTCCCCGGAATGGTCCGGGCACCGGGGAGCTGTTTTTT.

The J gene is TRBJ1-1, the V gene TRBV25-1; no clear D gene. CDR3 length equals 11 residues. The V end lost 5 bases, the J end lost 5 bases, and 6 bases lay between the germline ends. Germline CDR1 and CDR2: MGHDK and SYGVNS. DNA of the CDR3: TGTGCCAGCAGTCAAAGGACTGAAGCTTTCTTT. Translation gives CASSQRTEAFF.

The chain is built from TRBV18 and TRBJ2-5; perhaps D is TRBD1 or TRBD2 (6 bases each). V was pared by 2 bases and J by 1 base, with 14 bases between. The CDR3 is 16 amino acids. The germline V gene has CDR1 KGHSH and CDR2 LQKENI. CDR3 coding DNA: TGTGCCAGCTCACCAAGGGGGACTGAAACCCAAGAGACCCAGTACTTC. Residues: CASSPRGTETQETQYF.

This clonotype has a handful of counts. This chain joins TRBV20-1 and TRBJ1-5, with a tentative D call TRBD1 (5 bases). Trimming pared 4 bases from V and 2 bases from J, leaving 15 bases between. Looked up from germline, CDR1 is DFQATT and CDR2 is SNEGSKA (reference sequence). The CDR3 length is 15 residues. The CDR3 nucleotides read TGCAGTGCTAACGAGTCGGGGGATGGCAATCAGCCCCAGCATTTT. It specifies CSANESGDGNQPQHF.

The gene calls are TRBV6-4 and TRBJ1-6; 9 bases map to TRBD1. V was pared by 6 bases and J by 6 bases, with 9 bases of the junction left unmatched. The V gene's germline CDR1 is MRHNA and CDR2 SNTAGT. The CDR3 length is 16 residues. CDR3 DNA sequence: TGTGCCAGCAGACAATACTACAGGGGGCCTAATTCACCCCTCCACTTT. Encoded protein: CASRQYYRGPNSPLHF.